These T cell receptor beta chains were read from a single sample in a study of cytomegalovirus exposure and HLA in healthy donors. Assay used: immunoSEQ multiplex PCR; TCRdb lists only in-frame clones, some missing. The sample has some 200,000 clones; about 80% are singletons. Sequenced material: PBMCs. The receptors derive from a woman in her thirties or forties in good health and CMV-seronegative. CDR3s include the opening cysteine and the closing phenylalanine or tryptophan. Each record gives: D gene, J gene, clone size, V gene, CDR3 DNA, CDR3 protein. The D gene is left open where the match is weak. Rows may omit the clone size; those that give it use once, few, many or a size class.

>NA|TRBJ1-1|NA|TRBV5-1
TGCGCCAGCAGCTTGTCAGGGCATCTCACTGAAGCTTTCTTT
CASSLSGHLTEAFF
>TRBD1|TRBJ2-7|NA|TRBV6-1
TGTGCCAGCCAGGGGGTTTACGAGCAGTACTTC
CASQGVYEQYF
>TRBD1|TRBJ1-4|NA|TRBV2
TGTGCCAGCAGTAAAGACAGGGGGCAGGAAGAAAAACTGTTTTTT
CASSKDRGQEEKLFF
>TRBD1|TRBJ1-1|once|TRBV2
TGTGCCAGCAGTAGGACAGGCCTTTCGAACACTGAAGCTTTCTTT
CASSRTGLSNTEAFF
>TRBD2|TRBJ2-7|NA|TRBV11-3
TGTGCCAGCAGCTCGCGGACTAGCGGGGGATCTCTTTACGAGCAGTACTTC
CASSSRTSGGSLYEQYF
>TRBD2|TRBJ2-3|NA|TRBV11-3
TGTGCCAGCAGCTTAGAAGCGGGGGGCTGGGGAGATACGCAGTATTTT
CASSLEAGGWGDTQYF
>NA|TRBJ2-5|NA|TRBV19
TGTGCCAGTAAGAGTGGCGGATCGAGGGAAGGTAGTCCCCAGTACTTC
CASKSGGSREGSPQYF
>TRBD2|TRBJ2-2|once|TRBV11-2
TGTGCCAGCAGTTTACTAGCGGGGGGGCCCACCGGGGAGCTGTTTTTT
CASSLLAGGPTGELFF
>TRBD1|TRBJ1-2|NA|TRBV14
TGTGCCAGCAGGAGGACAGGCGTAAACTATGGCTACACCTTC
CASRRTGVNYGYTF
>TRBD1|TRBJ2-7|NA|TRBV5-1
TGCGCCAGCAGCTTGGGGACAGGGACGCCCTACGAGCAGTACTTC
CASSLGTGTPYEQYF
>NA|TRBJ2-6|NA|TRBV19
TGTGCCAGTAGTTGGCTCTTTACTGGGGCCAACGTCCTGACTTTC
CASSWLFTGANVLTF
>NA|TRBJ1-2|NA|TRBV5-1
TGCGCCAGCAGCTTGGATGGGACTTATGGCTACACCTTC
CASSLDGTYGYTF
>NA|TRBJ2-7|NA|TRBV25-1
TGTGCCAGCAGTGATTTGAGGGAGCCCTACGAGCAGTACTTC
CASSDLREPYEQYF
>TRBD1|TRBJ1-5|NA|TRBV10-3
TGTGCCATCAGAGAAGGAGGACAGGGAGATCAGCCCCAGCATTTT
CAIREGGQGDQPQHF
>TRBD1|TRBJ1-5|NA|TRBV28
TGTGCCAGCAGTTTTGTCGGGCAGGGGGTGACTCAGCCCCAGCATTTT
CASSFVGQGVTQPQHF
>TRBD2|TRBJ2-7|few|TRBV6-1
TGTGCCAGCAGTCCCCGGGGGGGGCCCTACGAGCAGTACTTC
CASSPRGGPYEQYF
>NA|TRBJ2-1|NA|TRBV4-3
TGCGCCAGCAGCCAGCTAGTTGTCGGGTACAATGAGCAGTTCTTC
CASSQLVVGYNEQFF